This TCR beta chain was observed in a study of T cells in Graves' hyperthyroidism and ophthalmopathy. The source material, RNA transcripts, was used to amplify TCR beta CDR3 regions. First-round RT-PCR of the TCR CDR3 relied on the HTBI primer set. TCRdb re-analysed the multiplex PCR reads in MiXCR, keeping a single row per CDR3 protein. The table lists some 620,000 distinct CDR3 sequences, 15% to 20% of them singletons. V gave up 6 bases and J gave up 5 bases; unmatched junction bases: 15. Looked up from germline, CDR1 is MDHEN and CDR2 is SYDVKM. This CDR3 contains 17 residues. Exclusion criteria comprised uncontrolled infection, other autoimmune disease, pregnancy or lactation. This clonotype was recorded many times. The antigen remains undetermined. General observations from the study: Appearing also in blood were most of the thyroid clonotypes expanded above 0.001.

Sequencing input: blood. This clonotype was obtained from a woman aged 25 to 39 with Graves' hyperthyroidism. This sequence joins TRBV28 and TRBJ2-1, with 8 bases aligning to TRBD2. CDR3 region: CASSNYPSQAGDNEQFF. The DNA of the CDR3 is TGTGCCAGCAGCAACTACCCGAGTCAAGCGGGGGACAATGAGCAGTTCTTC.